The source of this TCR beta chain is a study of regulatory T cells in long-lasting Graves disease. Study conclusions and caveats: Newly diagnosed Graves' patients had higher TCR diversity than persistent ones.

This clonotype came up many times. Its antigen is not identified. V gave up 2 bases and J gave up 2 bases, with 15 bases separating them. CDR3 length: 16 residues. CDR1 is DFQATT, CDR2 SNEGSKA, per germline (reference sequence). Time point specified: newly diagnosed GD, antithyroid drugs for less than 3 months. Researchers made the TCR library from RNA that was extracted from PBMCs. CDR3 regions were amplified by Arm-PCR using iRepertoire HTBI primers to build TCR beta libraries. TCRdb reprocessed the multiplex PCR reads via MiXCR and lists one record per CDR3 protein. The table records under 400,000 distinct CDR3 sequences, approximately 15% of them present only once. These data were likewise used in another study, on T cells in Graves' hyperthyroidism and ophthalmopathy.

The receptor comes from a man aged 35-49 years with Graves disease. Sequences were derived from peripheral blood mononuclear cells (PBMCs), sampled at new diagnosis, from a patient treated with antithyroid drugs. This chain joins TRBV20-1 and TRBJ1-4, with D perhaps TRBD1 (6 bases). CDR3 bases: TGCAGTGCTAGAACGAGGGGGGTGTGGACTAATGAAAAACTGTTTTTT. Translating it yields CSARTRGVWTNEKLFF.